This passage covers 21 T cell receptor beta chains from one sample sequenced in a study of T-cell reconstitution after alpha-beta-depleted transplantation in children. Unique molecular identifiers were incorporated during preparation of the TCRbeta library. TCRdb reprocessed the PCR reads via MiXCR and lists one record per CDR3 protein. There are about 540,000 distinct CDR3 sequences in the sample; roughly 18% occur only once, and approximately 3% lies in the top ten. The material sequenced was PBMCs from the stem cell graft donor, taken from the stem cell graft. These TCRs come from a human donor who donated a stem cell graft to a child with acute lymphoblastic leukemia.

This clonotype was observed a handful of times. The rearrangement links TRBV29-1 to TRBJ1-5, with 8 positions matching TRBD1. V was pared by 6 bases and J by 1 base, with 8 bases of the junction left unmatched. Germline V gene lookup returns CDR1 SQVTM and CDR2 ANQGSEA. The CDR3 sequence is 15 residues long. The CDR3 protein is CSVADRVGSNQPQHF. The DNA of the CDR3 is TGCAGCGTCGCGGACAGGGTAGGGAGCAATCAGCCCCAGCATTTT.

The chain has TRBV20-1 and TRBJ1-2; 8 nucleotides agree with TRBD1. Germline trimming cut 1 base from V and 2 bases from J; bases unmatched to any gene: 9. Germline CDR1 DFQATT, CDR2 SNEGSKA (reference sequence). The CDR3 loop spans 16 amino acids. The CDR3 sequence is CSARAPTRTGNYGYTF. The CDR3 bases are TGCAGTGCTAGAGCCCCTACCCGGACAGGGAACTATGGCTACACCTTC.

This rearrangement joins TRBV7-8 to TRBJ1-5; D not certain. Germline loops: CDR1 SGHVS, CDR2 FQNEAQ. This CDR3 has 14 residues. V was cut by 1 base and J by 0 bases, with 4 bases left in between. CDR3 in DNA: TGTGCCAGCAGCTTAGTAAATAGCAATCAGCCCCAGCATTTT. Residues: CASSLVNSNQPQHF. The entire variable domain, with the rest obtained from reference TRBV7-8 and TRBJ1-5, is as follows: GAGVSQSPRYKVAKRGQDVALRCDPISGHVSLFWYQQALGQGPEFLTYFQNEAQLDKSGLPSDRFFAERPEGSVSTLKIQRTQQEDSAVYLCASSLVNSNQPQHFGDGTRLSIL.

This clonotype was recorded many times. V is TRBV6-4 and J is TRBJ2-1; the D gene is possibly TRBD1 (6 bases). Trimming removed 1 base at V and 7 bases at J, with 14 bases between. Germline V gene lookup returns CDR1 MRHNA and CDR2 SNTAGT. The CDR3 extends over 15 amino acids. The CDR3 loop reads CASSDFEQGKNEQFF. CDR3 in DNA: TGTGCCAGCAGTGACTTTGAACAGGGCAAGAATGAGCAGTTCTTC.

The rearrangement links TRBV27 to TRBJ2-7, with D perhaps TRBD1 (6 bases). The length of the CDR3 is 14 residues. The V and J ends lost 8 bases and 6 bases respectively, with 20 bases between them. Per germline, CDR1 MNHEY and CDR2 SMNVEV (reference sequence). CDR3 region: CASAGTWQGLEQYF. The DNA for the CDR3 is TGTGCCAGCGCAGGGACATGGCAGGGCCTCGAGCAGTACTTC.

This clonotype has just a few counts. This chain connects TRBV20-1 to TRBJ2-7, with 8 bases identical to TRBD2. Germline values: CDR1 DFQATT, CDR2 SNEGSKA (reference sequence). The CDR3 contains 10 residues. After removal of 5 bases from V and 6 bases from J, the junction contained 0 bases not matched to a gene. The CDR3 reads CSAREGEQYF. The DNA of the CDR3 is TGCAGTGCTCGGGAGGGCGAGCAGTACTTC.

This clonotype was recorded a few times. The rearrangement links TRBV12-3 or TRBV12-4 to TRBJ2-5, with no clear D. V shed 2 bases and J shed 2 bases, with 9 bases lying between them. The CDR3 has 14 amino acids. The CDR3 reads CASSLRVRQETQYF. The CDR3 region has the DNA TGTGCCAGCAGTTTAAGGGTCAGACAAGAGACCCAGTACTTC.

This clonotype has a handful of counts. V gene TRBV6-5 combines with J gene TRBJ2-3; maybe TRBD2 (6 bases). CDR1 is MNHEY, CDR2 SVGAGI, per germline. The V end was cut by 2 bases, the J end by 2 bases, with 8 bases between. The CDR3 covers 14 residues. CDR3 residues: CASSYGLPTDTQYF. CDR3 bases: TGTGCCAGCAGTTACGGACTACCCACAGATACGCAGTATTTT.

The chain is built from TRBV12-3 or TRBV12-4 and TRBJ2-7, with 11 bases that match TRBD2. V was pared by 8 bases and J by 2 bases, with 5 bases of the junction left unmatched. This CDR3 is built from 14 residues. CDR3 sequence (DNA): TGTGCCAGCGCTAGCGGGGGGCCAACCTACGAGCAGTACTTC. Protein sequence: CASASGGPTYEQYF.

A few counts support this clonotype. The chain links TRBV5-6 to TRBJ2-7; D assignment may be TRBD1 or TRBD2 (5 bases each). The germline CDR1 and CDR2 sequences are SGHDT and YYEEEE. This CDR3 is built from 17 residues. Trimming cost V 0 bases and J 2 bases, with 18 bases left between them. The CDR3 nucleotides are TGTGCCAGCAGCTTGGTTTGGACTCAGCGGACACCCTACGAGCAGTACTTC. It encodes CASSLVWTQRTPYEQYF.

This clonotype was detected a few times. V usage is TRBV4-1 and J usage is TRBJ1-1, with TRBD1 matching over 9 bases. Looked up from germline, CDR1 is MGHRA and CDR2 is YSYEKL. The CDR3 runs to 17 residues. The V gene end was trimmed by 3 bases and the J gene end by 5 bases; junction bases not matched to a gene: 13. CDR3 amino acids: CASSHGTGPRGTTEAFF. As DNA, the CDR3 is TGCGCCAGCAGCCACGGGACAGGGCCTAGAGGGACGACTGAAGCTTTCTTT.

The chain joins TRBV29-1 to TRBJ2-3; D perhaps matches TRBD1 (6 bases). Trimming shortened V by 5 bases and J by 5 bases, and 11 bases separated the two germline ends. The CDR3 consists of 12 residues. Germline CDR1 and CDR2: SQVTM and ANQGSEA. The CDR3 is CSVWKQGDTQYF. CDR3 bases: TGCAGCGTTTGGAAACAGGGAGATACGCAGTATTTT.

This clonotype was counted a few times. J is TRBJ1-2 and V is TRBV27; D gene ambiguous. Trimming removed 0 bases at V and 2 bases at J, with 10 bases between. CDR3 length equals 15 residues. CDR1 is MNHEY, CDR2 SMNVEV, per germline (reference sequence). CDR3 amino acids: CASSLSSPGNYGYTF. The CDR3 DNA reads as TGTGCCAGCAGTTTATCAAGTCCGGGAAACTATGGCTACACCTTC.

This clonotype was counted only a few times. The chain employs TRBV19 and TRBJ1-1; no clear D gene. CDR1 and CDR2 from the germline V gene are LNHDA and SQIVND (reference sequence). V lost 6 bases and J 1 base, leaving 15 bases between the germline ends. The CDR3 length is 15 residues. The CDR3, as DNA: TGTGCCAGTAGAGAGGGCCGATCAAAGAACACTGAAGCTTTCTTT. Its translation is CASREGRSKNTEAFF.

This chain joins TRBV15 and TRBJ1-5; D is undetermined. Trimming shortened V by 3 bases and J by 3 bases, and 6 bases separated the two germline ends. Germline V gene lookup returns CDR1 LNHNV and CDR2 YYDKDF (reference sequence). This CDR3 spans 13 amino acids. As DNA, the CDR3 is TGTGCCACCAGCAGCGGGTACAATCAGCCCCAGCATTTT. Translation: CATSSGYNQPQHF. Based on the CDR3 plus reference TRBV15 and TRBJ1-5, the full variable domain is DAMVIQNPRYQVTQFGKPVTLSCSQTLNHNVMYWYQQKSSQAPKLLFHYYDKDFNNEADTPDNFQSRRPNTSFCFLDIRSPGLGDTAMYLCATSSGYNQPQHFGDGTRLSIL.

A few counts support this clonotype. The chain joins TRBV5-1 to TRBJ1-4; TRBD1 is a possible D gene (5 bases). V dropped 2 bases and J dropped 5 bases, with 7 bases sitting between them. In germline, CDR1 is SGHRS, CDR2 YFSETQ. The CDR3 has 13 amino acids. This CDR3 is CASSFRDNEKLFF. Written as DNA, the CDR3 is TGCGCCAGCAGCTTCCGGGACAATGAAAAACTGTTTTTT.

There are a few counts of this clonotype. This chain links TRBV6-1 with TRBJ2-7; TRBD1 is a possible D gene (6 bases). V dropped 1 base and J dropped 4 bases, with 14 bases sitting between them. Germline CDR1 and CDR2: MNHNS and SASEGT. This CDR3 has 15 residues. CDR3 in DNA: TGTGCCAGCAGTGAAGACACAGGGACGGGTTACGAGCAGTACTTC. As protein: CASSEDTGTGYEQYF.

Only one count was recorded for this clonotype. The chain is built from TRBV4-1 and TRBJ2-7; D is perhaps TRBD1 or TRBD2 (5 bases each). This CDR3 region has 16 residues. V was clipped by 2 bases and J by 3 bases, with 17 bases between them. Germline values: CDR1 MGHRA, CDR2 YSYEKL. The CDR3: CASSQPRGPRGYEQYF. The CDR3 DNA is TGCGCCAGCAGCCAACCTCGGGGCCCCCGGGGCTACGAGCAGTACTTC.

This clonotype was seen many times. The V gene is TRBV12-3 or TRBV12-4, the J gene TRBJ2-7; 8 nucleotides match TRBD1. The CDR3 has 12 amino acids. Trimming took 6 bases from V and 6 from J; bases not matched to a gene: 4. CDR3 nucleotide sequence: TGTGCCAGCAGCTCAGGGGGCCGCGAGCAGTACTTC. Protein product: CASSSGGREQYF.

V is TRBV27 and J is TRBJ2-7; 8 nucleotides line up with TRBD2. The J segment lost 1 base and the V segment lost 6 bases, leaving 5 bases of the junction unmatched. The CDR3 runs 14 residues. Germline V CDR1 and CDR2: MNHEY, SMNVEV (reference sequence). This CDR3 is CASRREGRSYEQYF. The CDR3 DNA follows: TGTGCCAGCAGACGGGAGGGCCGTTCCTACGAGCAGTACTTC.

The chain's CDR3 is CASSLGTSGRSEQYF. DNA for the CDR3: TGTGCCAGCAGCTTAGGTACTAGCGGGAGAAGCGAGCAGTACTTC. This chain connects TRBV7-9 to TRBJ2-7, with TRBD2 matching over 11 bases. CDR3 size: 15 residues. Germline CDR1 and CDR2: SEHNR and FQNEAQ (reference sequence). Trimming cost V 1 base and J 6 bases; bases outside gene matches: 5.